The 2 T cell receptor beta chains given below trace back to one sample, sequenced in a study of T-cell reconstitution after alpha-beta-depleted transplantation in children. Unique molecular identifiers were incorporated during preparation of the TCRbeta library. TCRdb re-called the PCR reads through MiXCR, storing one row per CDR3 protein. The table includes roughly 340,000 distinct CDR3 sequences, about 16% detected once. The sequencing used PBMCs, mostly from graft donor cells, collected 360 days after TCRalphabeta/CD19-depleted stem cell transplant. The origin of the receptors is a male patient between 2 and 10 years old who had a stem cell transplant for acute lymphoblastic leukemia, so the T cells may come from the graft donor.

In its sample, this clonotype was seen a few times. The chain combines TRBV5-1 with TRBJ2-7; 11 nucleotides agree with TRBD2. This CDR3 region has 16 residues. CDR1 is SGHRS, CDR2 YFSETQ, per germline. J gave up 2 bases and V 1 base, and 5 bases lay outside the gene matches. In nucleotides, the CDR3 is TGCGCCAGCAGCTTGTGGCTAGCGGGAGGTGCCTACGAGCAGTACTTC. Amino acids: CASSLWLAGGAYEQYF. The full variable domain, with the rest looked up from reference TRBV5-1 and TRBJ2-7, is KAGVTQTPRYLIKTRGQQVTLSCSPISGHRSVSWYQQTPGQGLQFLFEYFSETQRNKGNFPGRFSGRQFSNSRSEMNVSTLELGDSALYLCASSLWLAGGAYEQYFGPGTRLTVT.

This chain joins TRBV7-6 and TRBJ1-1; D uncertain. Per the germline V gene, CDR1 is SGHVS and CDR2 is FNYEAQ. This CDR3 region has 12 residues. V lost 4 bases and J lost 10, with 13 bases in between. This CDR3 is CASSSRSGRAFF. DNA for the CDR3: TGTGCCAGCAGCTCCCGGTCCGGACGAGCTTTCTTT.